One and the same sample provided the 15 T cell receptor beta chains below, sequenced in a study of blood T cell repertoires in COVID-19. This table comes from immunoSEQ multiplex PCR, and its TCRdb copy is limited to in-frame clones, with some not included. This sample has some 400,000 clones; more than 85% occur once, and the top ten carry 2.5% to 3.5%. Sequenced sample: peripheral blood. These receptors originate from a human donor in a cohort sampled during active COVID-19.

The chain joins TRBV5-4 to TRBJ2-1; 11 nucleotides align to TRBD2. The V gene end was trimmed by 2 bases and the J gene end by 5 bases; junction bases not matched to a gene: 6. CDR3 length: 16 amino acids. Germline loops: CDR1 SGHNT, CDR2 YYREEE (reference sequence). In DNA form, the CDR3 reads TGTGCCAGCAGCTTTCCCCTAGCGGGAGGTGACAATGAGCAGTTCTTC. Amino acids: CASSFPLAGGDNEQFF.

This sequence joins TRBV5-1 and TRBJ1-6; 7 positions match TRBD1. The length of the CDR3 is 14 residues. V gave up 0 bases and J gave up 8 bases; unmatched junction bases: 2. Germline lookup yields CDR1 SGHRS and CDR2 YFSETQ. In DNA, the CDR3 is TGCGCCAGCAGCTTGGCGCAGGGGGATTCACCCCTCCACTTT. Amino acids: CASSLAQGDSPLHF.

J is TRBJ2-7 and V is TRBV11-3; 7 nucleotides align to TRBD2. The germline V gene encodes CDR1 SGHNT and CDR2 YENEEA. V lost 1 base and J lost 7; bases outside the gene matches: 4. The length of the CDR3 is 13 residues. CDR3 loop: CASSLVAGGEQYF. The CDR3 DNA reads TGTGCCAGCAGCTTAGTTGCCGGGGGGGAGCAGTACTTC.

This chain links TRBV6-5 with TRBJ1-6; 7 positions agree with TRBD1. From germline, CDR1 is MNHEY and CDR2 SVGAGI. V shed 6 bases and J 10 bases; nucleotides not matched to a gene: 9. This CDR3 contains 14 residues. The CDR3 spells CASRTTGVDSPLHF. The CDR3 nucleotides read TGTGCCAGCAGAACCACAGGGGTGGACTCACCCCTCCACTTT.

The CDR3 DNA reads TGTGCCAGCAGCTCCGGGACTAGCAGGTACAATGAGCAGTTCTTC. Protein: CASSSGTSRYNEQFF. The V call is TRBV7-9, the J call TRBJ2-1, with TRBD2 matching 9 bases. The germline gives CDR1 SEHNR, CDR2 FQNEAQ (reference sequence). Unmatched junction bases numbered 5, after V lost 4 bases and J lost 4 bases. CDR3 length: 15 residues.

The V gene is TRBV6-1, the J gene TRBJ1-5; D perhaps matches TRBD1 (5 bases). Trimming cost V 3 bases and J 5 bases, with 17 bases left between them. There are 16 residues in the CDR3. Germline lookup yields CDR1 MNHNS and CDR2 SASEGT. The CDR3 protein is CASSDGIRGGDQPQHF. DNA for the CDR3: TGTGCCAGCAGTGACGGGATAAGGGGAGGGGATCAGCCCCAGCATTTT.

The chain couples TRBV14 to TRBJ2-2; unclear D gene. V lost 4 bases to trimming and J lost 4 bases, with 19 bases between them. Germline V gives CDR1 SGHDN, CDR2 FVKESK. The CDR3 runs 17 residues. The CDR3 DNA is TGTGCCAGCAGCCCCTTTAAAGGTCCCTGGAGCACCGGGGAGCTGTTTTTT. Its translation: CASSPFKGPWSTGELFF.

This chain joins TRBV28 and TRBJ1-1; D remains ambiguous. The CDR3 is made up of 12 amino acids. CDR1 is MDHEN, CDR2 SYDVKM, per germline. V lost 7 bases and J 0 bases, leaving 6 bases between the germline ends. The CDR3 region has the DNA TGTGCCAGCAATCAGATGAACACTGAAGCTTTCTTT. Translated: CASNQMNTEAFF.

In nucleotides, the CDR3 is TGTGCCAGCAGTTACTCCGGGACAGGGGGCTATGGCTACACCTTC. Translation gives CASSYSGTGGYGYTF. The chain combines TRBV28 with TRBJ1-2, with 11 bases lining up with TRBD1. The CDR3 runs to 15 residues. CDR1 MDHEN and CDR2 SYDVKM come from the germline V gene. V gave up 4 bases and J gave up 4 bases; unmatched junction bases: 5.

This clone was recorded a few times. The identical CDR3 is also encoded by other nucleotide sequences in the sample. The V gene is TRBV5-8, the J gene TRBJ2-1; 8 bases are a match to TRBD1. Trimming removed 4 bases from V and 2 bases from J; junction bases left unmatched: 5. Germline lookup yields CDR1 SGHTS and CDR2 YDEGEE. This CDR3 contains 15 residues. The CDR3 reads CASSAGTGAYNEQFF. The DNA for the CDR3 is TGTGCCAGCAGCGCCGGGACAGGAGCCTACAATGAGCAGTTCTTC.

This CDR3 reads CASSSPTGGYGYTF. In DNA form, the CDR3 reads TGTGCCAGCAGCTCCCCCACAGGGGGCTATGGCTACACCTTC. The V call is TRBV5-5, the J call TRBJ1-2, with 8 bases that match TRBD1. CDR1 is SGHKS, CDR2 YYEKEE, per germline (reference sequence). J was trimmed by 4 bases and V by 3 bases; bases with no gene match: 5. This CDR3 has 14 amino acids.

V and J are TRBV29-1 and TRBJ2-7; tentative D call: TRBD2 (7 bases). CDR1 is SQVTM, CDR2 ANQGSEA, per germline. V lost 3 bases, J lost 6 bases, and 21 bases lay in between. The CDR3 spans 15 residues. The CDR3 nucleotides read TGCAGCGTTGAGGGGGGCGGGGGCCCACCTGGCGAGCAGTACTTC. This encodes CSVEGGGGPPGEQYF.

The genes are TRBV7-2 and TRBJ2-7, with 7 nucleotides matching TRBD1. V was clipped by 1 base and J by 3 bases; unmatched bases: 3. Germline CDR1 and CDR2: SGHTA and FQGNSA. The CDR3 loop spans 14 amino acids. The CDR3 is CASSLEAGGYEQYF. CDR3 bases: TGTGCCAGCAGCTTAGAGGCAGGGGGCTACGAGCAGTACTTC.

The chain recombines TRBV5-1 with TRBJ2-7; 7 nucleotides agree with TRBD2. J was trimmed by 1 base and V by 1 base; bases with no gene match: 8. Per the germline V gene, CDR1 is SGHRS and CDR2 is YFSETQ. CDR3 length: 16 amino acids. In nucleotides, the CDR3 is TGCGCCAGCAGCTTGTCAGGCGGGAGAGGGTCCTACGAGCAGTACTTC. Translated, it gives CASSLSGGRGSYEQYF.

The V call is TRBV19, the J call TRBJ2-1; perhaps TRBD1 as D (6 bases). Per germline, CDR1 LNHDA and CDR2 SQIVND (reference sequence). V was trimmed by 1 base and J by 5 bases, leaving 12 bases between them. The CDR3 spans 15 residues. For the CDR3, the DNA is TGTGCCAGTAGTATAGGGCAGGGGCCTGACAATGAGCAGTTCTTC. The encoded protein is CASSIGQGPDNEQFF.